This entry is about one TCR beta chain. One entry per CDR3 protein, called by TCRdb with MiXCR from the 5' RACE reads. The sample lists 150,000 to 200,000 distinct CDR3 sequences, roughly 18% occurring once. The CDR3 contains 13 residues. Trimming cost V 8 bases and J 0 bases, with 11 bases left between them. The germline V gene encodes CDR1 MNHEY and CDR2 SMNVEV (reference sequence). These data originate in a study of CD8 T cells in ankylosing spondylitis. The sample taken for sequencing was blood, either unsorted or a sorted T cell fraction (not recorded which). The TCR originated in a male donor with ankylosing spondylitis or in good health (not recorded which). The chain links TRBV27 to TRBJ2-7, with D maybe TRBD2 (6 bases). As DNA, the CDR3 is TGTGCCAGCCGCGGGACGTACTCCTACGAGCAGTACTTC. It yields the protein CASRGTYSYEQYF.